The 17 T cell receptor beta chains below come from one sample, sequenced in a study of T-cell reconstitution after alpha-beta-depleted transplantation in children. A TCRbeta library incorporating unique molecular identifiers was prepared. TCRdb re-called the PCR reads with MiXCR, one entry per CDR3 protein. The sample includes over 200,000 distinct CDR3 sequences, under 9.5% of them seen just once. The source material was PBMCs from the stem cell graft donor, sampled from the stem cell graft. The receptor source for this set is a human donor who donated a stem cell graft to a child with acute lymphoblastic leukemia.

In this sample, this clonotype turned up once. This chain connects TRBV12-3 or TRBV12-4 to TRBJ2-3; no clear D gene. The CDR3 runs 13 residues. Trimming stripped 8 bases from V and 4 bases from J, with 13 bases between. CDR3: CASGLMGADTQYF. The CDR3 DNA sequence: TGTGCCAGCGGGTTAATGGGTGCAGATACGCAGTATTTT.

The sample holds many counts of this clonotype. An end of the junction differs from the germline gene, which may be a read error. V and J are TRBV27 and TRBJ2-7; D gene unclear. CDR3 length: 13 amino acids. Germline loops: CDR1 MNHEY, CDR2 SMNVEV (reference sequence). The CDR3 is CASGLSFFSEQYF. The CDR3 nucleotides are TGTGCCAGCGGTTTATCGTTTTTCTCCGAGCAGTACTTC.

This clonotype was found many times. V usage is TRBV12-3 or TRBV12-4 and J usage is TRBJ1-1; a possible D gene is TRBD1 (5 bases). The CDR3 runs 13 residues. V lost 0 bases, J lost 11 bases, and 13 bases lay in between. CDR3 sequence: CASSLAQGRLAFF. As DNA, the CDR3 is TGTGCCAGCAGTTTAGCGCAGGGTCGCCTCGCTTTCTTT.

This clonotype has a count of ten or more. The J gene is TRBJ1-1, the V gene TRBV15; D is uncertain. Trimming pared 0 bases from V and 1 base from J, leaving 6 bases between. This CDR3 is built from 14 residues. The V gene's germline CDR1 is LNHNV and CDR2 YYDKDF (reference sequence). DNA of the CDR3: TGTGCCACCAGCAGAGATGGGCGGAACACTGAAGCTTTCTTT. Protein: CATSRDGRNTEAFF.

This chain links TRBV20-1 with TRBJ2-5; TRBD2 aligns across 8 bases. The trim removed 6 bases at V and 4 bases at J, leaving 10 bases unmatched. The CDR3 runs 14 residues. Germline V CDR1 and CDR2: DFQATT, SNEGSKA (reference sequence). CDR3 DNA sequence: TGCAGTGCCCCTCCGAGCGGGGGAGTAGAGACCCAGTACTTC. Translated, it gives CSAPPSGGVETQYF.

This clonotype has only a few counts. The V and J genes are TRBV6-1 and TRBJ2-7; weak D call: TRBD2 (5 bases). Between the trimmed V and J ends, which lost 5 bases and 1 base, there was a span of 12 bases. The CDR3 spans 14 residues. Germline V gene lookup returns CDR1 MNHNS and CDR2 SASEGT. CDR3 sequence: CASSRGLGSYEQYF. The CDR3 region has the DNA TGTGCCAGCAGTCGGGGTCTCGGGTCCTACGAGCAGTACTTC.

A word on this clonotype: An end of the junction does not agree with germline; a read error may underlie this. The genes are TRBV2 and TRBJ2-3; D possibly corresponds to TRBD1 (6 bases). The CDR3 runs to 15 residues. Germline CDR1 and CDR2: SNHLY and FYNNEI. The CDR3 region has the DNA TGTGCCAGCAGAACAGGGCCTTCAAGCACAGATAGGCAGTATTTT. This sequence encodes CASRTGPSSTDRQYF.

The genes are TRBV9 and TRBJ1-2, with 8 bases matching TRBD1. V lost 6 bases to trimming and J lost 4 bases; unmatched junction nucleotides: 11. The germline gives CDR1 SGDLS, CDR2 YYNGEE. The CDR3 extends over 15 amino acids. Written as DNA, the CDR3 is TGTGCCAGCACCAGTGCAGGGGGCGGTGTCTATGGCTACACCTTC. The encoded protein is CASTSAGGGVYGYTF.

This clonotype was seen more than once but under ten times. V gene TRBV3-1 combines with J gene TRBJ1-1; D not certain. Trimming removed 1 base from V and 5 bases from J, with 14 bases in between. The CDR3 sequence is 15 residues long. Germline V lookup: CDR1 LGHDT, CDR2 YNNKEL (reference sequence). The CDR3 DNA reads TGTGCCAGCAGCCAAGGGCGGACCAGAGGGACTGAAGCTTTCTTT. Residues: CASSQGRTRGTEAFF. The entire variable domain, with the rest obtained from reference TRBV3-1 and TRBJ1-1, is as follows: DTAVSQTPKYLVTQMGNDKSIKCEQNLGHDTMYWYKQDSKKFLKIMFSYNNKELIINETVPNRFSPKSPDKAHLNLHINSLELGDSAVYFCASSQGRTRGTEAFFGQGTRLTVV.

Only a few counts were recorded for this clonotype. The chain uses TRBV27 and TRBJ2-7; D gene unclear. Between the trimmed V and J ends, which lost 0 bases and 3 bases, there was a span of 6 bases. The length of the CDR3 is 13 residues. CDR1 and CDR2 (germline): MNHEY, SMNVEV (reference sequence). Here the CDR3 reads CASSLSRSYEQYF. The CDR3 DNA reads TGTGCCAGCAGTTTATCTCGCAGCTACGAGCAGTACTTC.

The chain combines TRBV5-1 with TRBJ2-4; D is possibly TRBD2 (6 bases). CDR1 SGHRS and CDR2 YFSETQ come from the germline V gene. The CDR3 extends over 15 amino acids. The V end was cut by 1 base, the J end by 6 bases, with 14 bases between. The DNA of the CDR3 is TGCGCCAGCAGCTTGTTTCGCGGGGATTTAAACATTCAGTACTTC. This translates into CASSLFRGDLNIQYF.

The chain links TRBV25-1 to TRBJ1-5; TRBD1 is a possible D gene (6 bases). Trimming pared 5 bases from V and 6 bases from J, leaving 20 bases between. Germline V lookup: CDR1 MGHDK, CDR2 SYGVNS. The CDR3 totals 16 residues. This CDR3 reads CASSSIGDRRSQPQHF. The CDR3 DNA reads as TGTGCCAGCAGTAGTATCGGAGACAGGAGAAGTCAGCCCCAGCATTTT.

Ten or more counts support this clonotype. This CDR3 reads CASSLDRDGYTF. CDR3 bases: TGTGCCAGCAGCTTGGACAGAGACGGCTACACCTTC. The V and J genes are TRBV5-5 and TRBJ1-2, with D uncertain. Germline CDR1 is SGHKS and CDR2 is YYEKEE (reference sequence). The ends were cut back, 0 bases at V and 8 bases at J, with 8 bases in the middle. CDR3 length equals 12 residues.

This clonotype has more than one count but fewer than ten. V and J are TRBV7-2 and TRBJ1-1, with 7 bases fitting TRBD1. The trim removed 5 bases at V and 6 bases at J, leaving 6 bases unmatched. CDR1 SGHTA and CDR2 FQGNSA come from the germline V gene. The CDR3 runs 13 residues. The CDR3 loop is CASSLWTGPEAFF. Written as DNA, the CDR3 is TGTGCCAGCAGCCTATGGACAGGCCCTGAAGCTTTCTTT. Combining the CDR3 with reference TRBV7-2 and TRBJ1-1 gives the whole variable domain GAGVSQSPSNKVTEKGKDVELRCDPISGHTALYWYRQSLGQGLEFLIYFQGNSAPDKSGLPSDRFSAERTGGSVSTLTIQRTQQEDSAVYLCASSLWTGPEAFFGQGTRLTVV.

This clonotype was recorded a few times. V and J are TRBV7-9 and TRBJ1-4; 9 bases map to TRBD1. From germline, CDR1 is SEHNR and CDR2 FQNEAQ (reference sequence). With V trimmed by 3 bases and J by 6 bases, 5 bases remained unmatched. This CDR3 has 15 amino acids. CDR3 coding DNA: TGTGCCAGCAGCTTTCGGACAGGGGTAGATGAAAAACTGTTTTTT. This translates into CASSFRTGVDEKLFF.

This clonotype was recorded many times. CDR3 in amino acids: CATSAGSTGELFF. In DNA form, the CDR3 reads TGTGCCACCAGTGCCGGGAGCACCGGGGAGCTGTTTTTT. This chain links TRBV24-1 with TRBJ2-2; D may be TRBD2 (6 bases). V lost 5 bases, J lost 4 bases, and 7 bases lay in between. Germline values: CDR1 KGHDR, CDR2 SFDVKD. This CDR3 is built from 13 residues.

The V gene is TRBV5-1, the J gene TRBJ2-1; D call uncertain. Germline V gene lookup returns CDR1 SGHRS and CDR2 YFSETQ. This CDR3 has 16 amino acids. V was shortened by 4 bases and J by 0 bases, with 14 bases between the two germline ends. CDR3 in DNA: TGCGCCAGCAGCCCGGGCGGCGGCAGCTCCTACAATGAGCAGTTCTTC. This gives the protein CASSPGGGSSYNEQFF.